This entry concerns a single T cell receptor (beta chain). No antigen is known for it. The protocol was immunoSEQ multiplex PCR, while the TCRdb copy is restricted to in-frame clones and leaves out a portion. The profile shows under 30,000 clones, 76% of them singletons. The CDR3 loop spans 14 amino acids. Germline loops: CDR1 MNHEY, CDR2 SMNVEV (reference sequence). The ends lost 0 bases at V and 9 bases at J; junction bases unmatched: 5. The sample belongs to a study of vaccination effects on CD4 cells after COVID-19. General study findings and limits: Clones from infection and from vaccination both contracted markedly late after vaccination.

With the ViraFEST assay, the study expanded antigen-specific CD4+ T cells using viral peptide pools, then sequenced them. Having been cultured for 10 days, the cells underwent CD4+ T cell isolation. Nobody among the vaccine recipients had prior SARS-CoV-2 infection (nucleocapsid antibodies were negative). The receptor was derived from a human donor who received a COVID-19 vaccine. Sequencing was performed on CD4+ T cells from PBMCs cultured with HCoV-NL63 spike peptides, taken before COVID-19 vaccination. The chain has TRBV27 and TRBJ2-1, with 7 bases that match TRBD1. CDR3 amino acids: CASSLSPGTAEQFF. CDR3 coding DNA: TGTGCCAGCAGTTTATCCCCCGGGACAGCTGAGCAGTTCTTC.